This TCR beta chain was obtained from a study of T cell clonotyping in hematopoietic cell transplantation. The sample's time point: recipient sample about 28 days before transplant, after cytoreduction. Sequenced by immunoSEQ multiplex PCR; TCRdb stores in-frame clones only, minus some. The sample lists roughly 48,000 clones; around 83% were seen once. The CDR3 is 15 amino acids. V was clipped by 7 bases and J by 0 bases; unmatched bases: 8. Germline CDR1 LNHDA, CDR2 SQIVND (reference sequence). This receptor was taken from a man aged 55 to 70 with myelodysplastic syndrome. Some clones in this sample may be carry-over from other donors' samples. Sample: peripheral blood mononuclear cells, taken before stem cell transplant. The chain carries TRBV19 and TRBJ2-7, with 8 bases aligning to TRBD1. CDR3 nucleotides: TGTGCCAGTAAGGACCGGGACAGGAGCTCCTACGAGCAGTACTTC. Translated, it gives CASKDRDRSSYEQYF.